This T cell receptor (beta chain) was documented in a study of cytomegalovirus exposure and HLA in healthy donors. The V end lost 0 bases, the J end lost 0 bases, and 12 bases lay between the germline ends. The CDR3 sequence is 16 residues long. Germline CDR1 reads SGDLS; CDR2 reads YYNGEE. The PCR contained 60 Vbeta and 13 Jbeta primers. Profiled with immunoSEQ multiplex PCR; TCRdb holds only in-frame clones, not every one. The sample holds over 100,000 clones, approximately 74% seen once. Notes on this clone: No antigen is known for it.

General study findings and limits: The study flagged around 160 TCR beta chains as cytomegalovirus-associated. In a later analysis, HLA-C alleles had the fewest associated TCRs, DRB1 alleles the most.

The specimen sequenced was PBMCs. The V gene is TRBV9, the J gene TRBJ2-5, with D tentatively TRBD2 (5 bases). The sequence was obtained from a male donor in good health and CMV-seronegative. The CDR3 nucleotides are TGTGCCAGCAGCGTAGGGCCCGAGGGAAACCAAGAGACCCAGTACTTC. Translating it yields CASSVGPEGNQETQYF.